The 18 T cell receptor beta chains listed next were all sequenced from one sample in a study of blood T cell repertoires in COVID-19. The data were produced by immunoSEQ multiplex PCR, yet TCRdb's version contains in-frame clones alone and is incomplete. Among some 250,000 clones listed, around 86% were seen once. The sample was peripheral blood. Receptors were obtained from an elderly man with acute or convalescent COVID-19.

This chain uses TRBV9 with TRBJ2-1, with D perhaps matching TRBD2 (6 bases). The V end was cut by 0 bases, the J end by 0 bases, with 13 bases between. Germline values: CDR1 SGDLS, CDR2 YYNGEE. The CDR3 totals 17 residues. CDR3: CASSVATGRISYNEQFF. CDR3 sequence (DNA): TGTGCCAGCAGCGTAGCTACGGGGAGGATCTCCTACAATGAGCAGTTCTTC.

The V call is TRBV5-5, the J call TRBJ1-4, with D tentatively TRBD1 (5 bases). Trimming pared 3 bases from V and 8 bases from J, leaving 17 bases between. Germline CDR1 and CDR2: SGHKS and YYEKEE (reference sequence). This CDR3 has 15 residues. The CDR3 reads CASSSGTAVGEKLFF. CDR3 bases: TGTGCCAGCAGCTCAGGGACTGCAGTCGGAGAAAAACTGTTTTTT.

The J gene is TRBJ1-2, the V gene TRBV5-4; D possibly corresponds to TRBD1 (5 bases). Germline V gene lookup returns CDR1 SGHNT and CDR2 YYREEE (reference sequence). Trimming stripped 5 bases from V and 7 bases from J, with 30 bases between. This CDR3 is 18 amino acids long. In DNA, the CDR3 is TGTGCCAGCAGTTCGGGGGGTGGCGCAGGGACCGGTCGCGGTGGCTACACCTTC. Translation gives CASSSGGGAGTGRGGYTF.

J is TRBJ2-5 and V is TRBV28, with D perhaps TRBD1 (6 bases). V was shortened by 7 bases and J by 1 base, with 13 bases between the two germline ends. Looked up from germline, CDR1 is MDHEN and CDR2 is SYDVKM. This CDR3 has 14 amino acids. CDR3 bases: TGTGCCAGCAACCCGGTGGGGGCCCAAGAGACCCAGTACTTC. The encoded protein is CASNPVGAQETQYF.

This chain links TRBV6-6 with TRBJ2-5, with D possibly TRBD1 on 6 matching bases. CDR3 length equals 12 residues. Between the trimmed V and J ends, which lost 9 bases and 4 bases, there was a span of 12 bases. CDR1 is MNHNY, CDR2 SVGAGI, per germline (reference sequence). CDR3 region: CASNRVSETQYF. CDR3 sequence (DNA): TGTGCCAGTAACAGGGTTTCAGAGACCCAGTACTTC.

This clone is a singleton in its sample. The chain has TRBV6-4 and TRBJ1-5; 7 positions agree with TRBD1. The CDR3 spans 14 residues. V shed 2 bases and J 6 bases; nucleotides not matched to a gene: 4. Looked up from germline, CDR1 is MRHNA and CDR2 is SNTAGT. DNA of the CDR3: TGTGCCAGCAGTGACCAGGGGGGAGGTCAGCCCCAGCATTTT. Residues: CASSDQGGGQPQHF.

The chain recombines TRBV6-5 with TRBJ1-1; D is possibly TRBD1 (5 bases). In germline, CDR1 is MNHEY, CDR2 SVGAGI. CDR3 size: 13 residues. V lost 7 bases and J 2 bases, leaving 11 bases between the germline ends. Here the CDR3 DNA reads TGTGCCAGCAAGCAGGGATCCAACACTGAAGCTTTCTTT. Protein product: CASKQGSNTEAFF.

The chain is built from TRBV15 and TRBJ2-2; D is possibly TRBD1 (5 bases). V lost 7 bases and J lost 3, with 18 bases in between. This CDR3 is built from 16 residues. The germline V gene has CDR1 LNHNV and CDR2 YYDKDF (reference sequence). For the CDR3, the DNA is TGTGCCACCATGAAGGGGCAGGCTTTAGACACCGGGGAGCTGTTTTTT. Encoded protein: CATMKGQALDTGELFF. Full variable domain (missing parts from reference TRBV15 and TRBJ2-2): DAMVIQNPRYQVTQFGKPVTLSCSQTLNHNVMYWYQQKSSQAPKLLFHYYDKDFNNEADTPDNFQSRRPNTSFCFLDIRSPGLGDTAMYLCATMKGQALDTGELFFGEGSRLTVL.

The chain carries TRBV3-1 (or the pseudogene TRBV3-2) and TRBJ1-5; no reliable D call. The CDR3 extends over 15 amino acids. Germline-derived CDR1 and CDR2 are LGHDT and YNNKEL (reference sequence). The V gene lost 3 bases and the J gene lost 5 bases, with 14 bases spanning the gap. CDR3 bases: TGTGCCAGCAGCCATGGAGGTCTGGCGGATCAGCCCCAGCATTTT. Protein product: CASSHGGLADQPQHF.

The sample holds one count of this clone. CDR3 sequence (DNA): TGTGCCAGCAGCTTAGTTAGTAGCAATAGCGGCGATGAGCAGTTCTTC. This codes for CASSLVSSNSGDEQFF. The chain couples TRBV11-3 to TRBJ2-1, with a tentative D call TRBD2 (6 bases). The V end was cut by 1 base, the J end by 8 bases, with 18 bases between. CDR1 and CDR2 from the germline V gene are SGHNT and YENEEA. This CDR3 spans 16 amino acids.

The chain has TRBV28 and TRBJ2-3; D remains unclear. Trimming took 1 base from V and 2 from J, leaving 7 bases between them. There are 14 residues in the CDR3. Germline CDR1 MDHEN, CDR2 SYDVKM. The CDR3 DNA follows: TGTGCCAGCAGTTTATTACAGATCACAGATACGCAGTATTTT. It codes for CASSLLQITDTQYF.

This chain joins TRBV6-5 and TRBJ2-7, with 9 bases fitting TRBD1. The CDR3 is 15 amino acids. Germline V gene sequence: CDR1 MNHEY, CDR2 SVGAGI. V was clipped by 0 bases and J by 2 bases; unmatched bases: 2. The CDR3 coding sequence is TGTGCCAGCAGTTACTCCGGGACAGGGACCTACGAGCAGTACTTC. This sequence encodes CASSYSGTGTYEQYF.

This clone was observed a single time. The rearrangement joins TRBV7-2 to TRBJ1-2; no clear D. The germline V gene encodes CDR1 SGHTA and CDR2 FQGNSA. V lost 5 bases and J 7 bases, leaving 17 bases between the germline ends. The CDR3 contains 14 residues. For the CDR3, the DNA is TGTGCCAGCAGCCCGAGGAGGGATTTAGGTGGCTACACCTTC. Its protein is CASSPRRDLGGYTF.

This chain connects TRBV18 to TRBJ2-7; TRBD1 is a possible D gene (5 bases). This CDR3 comprises 15 residues. The germline V and J ends were trimmed by 3 bases and 3 bases, with 15 bases remaining between them. Per germline, CDR1 KGHSH and CDR2 LQKENI. The CDR3 DNA reads as TGTGCCAGCTCACCGGGAAGCGCCAGGGACTACGAGCAGTACTTC. Protein: CASSPGSARDYEQYF.

This chain joins TRBV24-1 and TRBJ2-7; 9 positions match TRBD1. Germline loops: CDR1 KGHDR, CDR2 SFDVKD. Trimming removed 2 bases from V and 5 bases from J; junction bases left unmatched: 6. CDR3 size: 15 residues. CDR3 amino acids: CATSDSGQGGNEQYF. For the CDR3, the DNA is TGTGCCACCAGTGATTCGGGACAGGGTGGGAACGAGCAGTACTTC.

The J gene is TRBJ1-5, the V gene TRBV7-2, with D tentatively TRBD1 (5 bases). The germline CDR1 and CDR2 sequences are SGHTA and FQGNSA. Trimming cost V 5 bases and J 4 bases, with 15 bases left between them. This CDR3 has 15 amino acids. The CDR3 reads CASSRRVEGNQPQHF. The CDR3 DNA follows: TGTGCCAGCAGCCGCAGGGTAGAAGGGAATCAGCCCCAGCATTTT.

J is TRBJ2-7 and V is TRBV7-9, with D perhaps matching TRBD2 (6 bases). CDR1 and CDR2 from the germline V gene are SEHNR and FQNEAQ (reference sequence). The CDR3 is 14 residues long. Trimming pared 1 base from V and 6 bases from J, leaving 13 bases between. The CDR3 DNA sequence: TGTGCCAGCAGCTTAGGGGCGGGAACGTCCGAGCAGTACTTC. Translating gives CASSLGAGTSEQYF.

The J gene is TRBJ2-1, the V gene TRBV9; D call uncertain. This CDR3 is 18 amino acids long. Germline V gene lookup returns CDR1 SGDLS and CDR2 YYNGEE. V was shortened by 0 bases and J by 4 bases, with 20 bases between the two germline ends. CDR3 loop: CASSVAPSVGARYNEQFF. The CDR3 DNA reads TGTGCCAGCAGCGTAGCTCCCTCAGTGGGCGCGAGATACAATGAGCAGTTCTTC.